What follows are 25 T cell receptor beta chains derived from one specimen sequenced in a study of blood T cell repertoires in COVID-19. Libraries were prepared by immunoSEQ multiplex PCR; TCRdb keeps only in-frame clonotypes and omits some of them. The sample shows about 270,000 clones, approximately 90% of them seen only once. Sample: PBMCs or T cells enriched from blood (not recorded which). The receptors were sampled from a man in his forties or fifties who had been exposed to COVID-19.

This chain uses TRBV3-1 (or the pseudogene TRBV3-2) with TRBJ1-5; a possible D gene is TRBD1 (6 bases). The CDR3 contains 15 residues. V was shortened by 4 bases and J by 7 bases, with 17 bases between the two germline ends. In germline, CDR1 is LGHDT, CDR2 YNNKEL (reference sequence). The CDR3 nucleotides read TGTGCCAGCAGCCCTAGCCCCAGGGGAGACCAGCCCCAGCATTTT. Its translation is CASSPSPRGDQPQHF.

The chain is built from TRBV24-1 and TRBJ1-2; 9 positions agree with TRBD1. The trim removed 3 bases at V and 8 bases at J, leaving 6 bases unmatched. This CDR3 has 14 amino acids. Germline values: CDR1 KGHDR, CDR2 SFDVKD. The DNA of the CDR3 is TGTGCCACCAGTGATCCGCCGGGACAGGGCGGCTACACCTTC. The encoded protein is CATSDPPGQGGYTF.

J is TRBJ2-1 and V is TRBV27; 8 nucleotides align to TRBD1. With 3 bases clipped from V and 4 bases from J, the junction kept 2 bases outside the gene matches. The germline V gene encodes CDR1 MNHEY and CDR2 SMNVEV (reference sequence). This CDR3 has 14 amino acids. The CDR3 bases are TGTGCCAGCAGTTTCGGACAGGGATACAATGAGCAGTTCTTC. This codes for CASSFGQGYNEQFF.

This clone was seen a single time. The chain carries TRBV27 and TRBJ1-5, with D unresolved. The germline V gene has CDR1 MNHEY and CDR2 SMNVEV (reference sequence). The CDR3 consists of 13 residues. V lost 1 base and J lost 3, with 4 bases in between. In DNA, the CDR3 is TGTGCCAGCAGTTTATTATTCAATCAGCCCCAGCATTTT. Encoded protein: CASSLLFNQPQHF.

This chain links TRBV3-1 (or the pseudogene TRBV3-2) with TRBJ1-5, with D perhaps TRBD1 (5 bases). V was pared by 4 bases and J by 5 bases, with 9 bases between. The CDR3 loop spans 13 amino acids. CDR1 LGHDT and CDR2 YNNKEL come from the germline V gene (reference sequence). The CDR3 region has the DNA TGTGCCAGCAGCCGGGGGGTAGATCAGCCCCAGCATTTT. This codes for CASSRGVDQPQHF.

The J gene is TRBJ1-6, the V gene TRBV15; TRBD1 aligns across 11 bases. Unmatched junction bases numbered 6, after V lost 8 bases and J lost 9 bases. Per germline, CDR1 LNHNV and CDR2 YYDKDF (reference sequence). The CDR3 totals 14 residues. Here the CDR3 reads CATAGTGGISPLHF. In DNA, the CDR3 is TGTGCCACCGCCGGGACAGGGGGAATTTCACCCCTCCACTTT.

The J gene is TRBJ2-1, the V gene TRBV6-5, with D uncertain. The CDR3 totals 13 residues. V was pared by 4 bases and J by 9 bases, with 13 bases between. Germline loops: CDR1 MNHEY, CDR2 SVGAGI. Here the CDR3 reads CASSWSPFSEQFF. In DNA, the CDR3 is TGTGCCAGCAGTTGGTCCCCGTTCAGTGAGCAGTTCTTC.

With respect to this clone: Within the sample, other DNA sequences also encode this same CDR3. The chain recombines TRBV6-5 with TRBJ1-2; D unresolved. The CDR3 is 14 amino acids. Germline CDR1 reads MNHEY; CDR2 reads SVGAGI. Trimming removed 0 bases from V and 0 bases from J, with 5 bases in between. The CDR3 coding sequence is TGTGCCAGCAGTTACTCGCGCGCTAACTATGGCTACACCTTC. Translating it yields CASSYSRANYGYTF.

The rearrangement links TRBV19 to TRBJ1-2; D is undetermined. The CDR3 covers 15 residues. Trimming cost V 10 bases and J 4 bases, with 22 bases left between them. Germline-derived CDR1 and CDR2 are LNHDA and SQIVND (reference sequence). The chain's CDR3 is CATSPHSPLGYGYTF. Here the CDR3 DNA reads TGTGCCACTAGCCCGCACAGTCCTTTGGGCTATGGCTACACCTTC.

The V and J genes are TRBV19 and TRBJ2-7; 9 bases match TRBD2. V was pared by 7 bases and J by 3 bases, with 13 bases of the junction left unmatched. The CDR3 covers 16 residues. CDR1 is LNHDA and CDR2 is SQIVND in the germline V gene (reference sequence). This chain's CDR3 is CASKPGGTSGFYEQYF. CDR3 nucleotides: TGTGCCAGTAAACCTGGGGGAACTAGCGGGTTCTACGAGCAGTACTTC.

The chain carries TRBV7-8 and TRBJ2-2; 10 positions agree with TRBD2. The V and J ends lost 3 bases and 4 bases, in that order; junction bases with no gene match: 5. CDR3 size: 16 residues. Looked up from germline, CDR1 is SGHVS and CDR2 is FQNEAQ. CDR3 bases: TGTGCCAGCAGCTTCCAGCGGGAGGGGAGCACCGGGGAGCTGTTTTTT. Translation: CASSFQREGSTGELFF. Based on the CDR3 plus reference TRBV7-8 and TRBJ2-2, the full variable domain is GAGVSQSPRYKVAKRGQDVALRCDPISGHVSLFWYQQALGQGPEFLTYFQNEAQLDKSGLPSDRFFAERPEGSVSTLKIQRTQQEDSAVYLCASSFQREGSTGELFFGEGSRLTVL.

This chain joins TRBV7-6 and TRBJ2-7, with 12 bases fitting TRBD1. Per the germline V gene, CDR1 is SGHVS and CDR2 is FNYEAQ. With 4 bases clipped from V and 4 bases from J, the junction kept 5 bases outside the gene matches. The CDR3 covers 15 residues. CDR3: CASSSPGQGAYEQYF. The DNA for the CDR3 is TGTGCCAGCAGCTCCCCGGGACAGGGGGCATACGAGCAGTACTTC.

The V gene is TRBV9, the J gene TRBJ2-3; D may be TRBD2 (5 bases). Germline-derived CDR1 and CDR2 are SGDLS and YYNGEE. The CDR3 has 14 amino acids. The germline V and J ends were trimmed by 4 bases and 6 bases, with 15 bases remaining between them. For the CDR3, the DNA is TGTGCCAGCAGCCCCGGTTCGGGAAGTGATACGCAGTATTTT. Protein: CASSPGSGSDTQYF.

V and J are TRBV20-1 and TRBJ2-1, with a tentative D call TRBD1 (5 bases). The V gene's germline CDR1 is DFQATT and CDR2 SNEGSKA (reference sequence). There are 11 residues in the CDR3. V was trimmed by 6 bases and J by 3 bases, leaving 6 bases between them. CDR3 sequence (DNA): TGCAGTGCAGGGGACTACAATGAGCAGTTCTTC. It encodes CSAGDYNEQFF.

CDR3 protein: CASGQGIANTEAFF. CDR3 DNA sequence: TGTGCCAGCGGACAGGGAATCGCGAACACTGAAGCTTTCTTT. The V and J genes are TRBV10-3 and TRBJ1-1; 8 bases map to TRBD1. The J segment lost 1 base and the V segment lost 10 bases, leaving 8 bases of the junction unmatched. The CDR3 extends over 14 amino acids. Germline V CDR1 and CDR2: ENHRY, SYGVKD.

Written as DNA, the CDR3 is TGTGCCAGCAGTTTAGGCCCCCACTCACCCCTCCACTTT. It codes for CASSLGPHSPLHF. The chain uses TRBV27 and TRBJ1-6, with D unclear. This CDR3 is 13 amino acids long. Germline V gene lookup returns CDR1 MNHEY and CDR2 SMNVEV (reference sequence). The V end was cut by 2 bases, the J end by 10 bases, with 9 bases between.

As concerns this clone: Other nucleotide sequences in the sample specify the same CDR3. The chain employs TRBV6-5 and TRBJ1-2; TRBD1 matches 7 bases. V gave up 3 bases and J gave up 4 bases; unmatched junction bases: 5. This CDR3 is built from 14 residues. Germline V gives CDR1 MNHEY, CDR2 SVGAGI. The CDR3 region is CASSYSSGGYGYTF. As DNA, the CDR3 is TGTGCCAGCAGTTATAGTTCAGGGGGCTATGGCTACACCTTC.

The V gene is TRBV9, the J gene TRBJ1-2; 9 nucleotides agree with TRBD1. This CDR3 has 14 residues. The ends lost 4 bases at V and 8 bases at J; junction bases unmatched: 9. Germline CDR1 and CDR2: SGDLS and YYNGEE. The CDR3 spells CASSSTGGGIGYTF. CDR3 nucleotides: TGTGCCAGCAGCTCGACAGGGGGAGGAATAGGCTACACCTTC.

CDR3 protein: CSASIDGGTEAFF. As DNA, the CDR3 is TGCAGTGCTAGTATCGATGGCGGGACTGAAGCTTTCTTT. The chain has TRBV20-1 and TRBJ1-1, with D unresolved. Germline lookup yields CDR1 DFQATT and CDR2 SNEGSKA (reference sequence). Trimming stripped 3 bases from V and 5 bases from J, with 13 bases between. The CDR3 extends over 13 amino acids.

The rearrangement links TRBV7-9 to TRBJ2-7; 8 nucleotides line up with TRBD1. Looked up from germline, CDR1 is SEHNR and CDR2 is FQNEAQ (reference sequence). Trimming removed 4 bases from V and 3 bases from J; junction bases left unmatched: 5. The CDR3 is 14 residues long. The CDR3 here is CASSSSTGVYEQYF. CDR3 DNA: TGTGCCAGCAGCTCATCGACAGGGGTCTACGAGCAGTACTTC.

The genes are TRBV18 and TRBJ1-3; maybe TRBD1 (5 bases). The germline V gene has CDR1 KGHSH and CDR2 LQKENI. This CDR3 spans 16 amino acids. V dropped 3 bases and J dropped 0 bases, with 12 bases sitting between them. As DNA, the CDR3 is TGTGCCAGCTCACCTTCGACAGCTAGCTCTGGAAACACCATATATTTT. Translation: CASSPSTASSGNTIYF.

The CDR3 DNA is TGTGCCACCACGACAGAAGGGCACACTGAAGCTTTCTTT. Amino acids: CATTTEGHTEAFF. The rearrangement links TRBV2 to TRBJ1-1; possible D gene TRBD1, 5 bases. Germline V gives CDR1 SNHLY, CDR2 FYNNEI. The CDR3 runs 13 residues. V lost 10 bases to trimming and J lost 3 bases, with 15 bases between them.

This sequence joins TRBV9 and TRBJ1-1; no clear D gene. CDR3 length: 15 amino acids. The V end was cut by 1 base, the J end by 3 bases, with 13 bases between. The germline CDR1 and CDR2 sequences are SGDLS and YYNGEE. CDR3 in DNA: TGTGCCAGCAGCGTATTTAGCGGGTCGGACACTGAAGCTTTCTTT. As protein: CASSVFSGSDTEAFF.

Details on this clone: The same CDR3 arises from other DNA sequences in this sample as well. This chain links TRBV5-1 with TRBJ2-7, with 10 bases that match TRBD1. J gave up 4 bases and V 2 bases, and 3 bases lay outside the gene matches. CDR1 and CDR2 (germline): SGHRS, YFSETQ. CDR3 length equals 14 residues. This CDR3 is CASSFGTGAYEQYF. The CDR3 DNA is TGCGCCAGCAGCTTTGGGACAGGGGCGTACGAGCAGTACTTC.

V and J are TRBV4-1 and TRBJ1-1; the D is unclear. Trimming cost V 3 bases and J 1 base, with 12 bases left between them. CDR3 length: 15 amino acids. Germline-derived CDR1 and CDR2 are MGHRA and YSYEKL. The CDR3 here is CASSHPGRKNTEAFF. The CDR3 nucleotides read TGCGCCAGCAGCCATCCCGGGAGGAAGAACACTGAAGCTTTCTTT.